The T cell receptor (beta chain) under discussion was sequenced for a study of molecular identifiers for immune sequencing clone quantification. Study results and caveats: Spiked Jurkat TCR RNA equivalent to one cell was reportedly detectable in approximately 1 million naive cells. Beyond 20 RNA copies, clones held over 99% of effector molecules, compared with under 1% in naive cells.

One entry per CDR3 protein, called by TCRdb with MiXCR from the PCR reads. The data contain some 320,000 distinct CDR3 sequences, roughly 24% of them singletons. On this clonotype: Its specificity is unknown. With a much larger clone just one base away, this may be a read error.

The CDR3 loop spans 14 amino acids. CDR1 SGHTA and CDR2 FQGNSA come from the germline V gene. Naive CD8 T cell sorting was performed on the CD8+CD4-CCR7+CD45RA+ phenotype. The receptor was isolated from a human donor in good health. Some libraries in this study had Jurkat cell RNA spiked in. Sequencing was done on a sample of naive CD8+ T cells from blood, with Jurkat cell RNA spiked in. Subset in this sample: FACS-sorted CD8+CD4-CCR7+CD45RA+ naive T cells. This rearrangement joins TRBV7-2 to TRBJ2-7, with a weak D call TRBD2 (5 bases). The CDR3: CASSLRGRTYKQYF. The CDR3 DNA reads TGTGCCAGCAGCTTACGCGGGCGCACCTACAAGCAGTACTTC.